This TCR beta chain was found in a study of shared clonotypes between healthy human individuals. The study's findings and limits: Clonotypes shared by all four sorted-subset donors had higher generation probabilities than non-shared clonotypes.

Concerning this clone: Its matching antigen is unknown.

Trimming cost V 4 bases and J 4 bases; bases outside gene matches: 8. The CDR3 runs 14 residues. In germline, CDR1 is SQVTM, CDR2 ANQGSEA. Both subsets, CD45RA+ naive and CD45RA-negative memory, were split from the CD4+ cells. Each sorted subset replicate got 200 ng genomic DNA, around 29,000 genomes. Generated by immunoSEQ multiplex PCR, the TCRdb table keeps only in-frame clones and is missing some. The data contain 600,000 to 700,000 clones, around four fifths of them seen just once; the ten biggest clones take up around 1.8%. The sequenced sample was memory CD4+ T cells sorted from blood. Subset specified: CD45RA-negative fraction. V and J are TRBV29-1 and TRBJ2-5; 8 nucleotides match TRBD1. The source of this sequence is a woman aged 25 to 39 in good health. The CDR3 spells CSVGVAQGGETQYF. The CDR3 DNA reads TGCAGCGTTGGGGTGGCACAGGGGGGAGAGACCCAGTACTTC.